The clone carrying this T cell receptor beta chain was counted between two and nine times. The same CDR3 is also encoded by other DNA sequences in this sample. CDR1 GTSNPN and CDR2 SVGIG come from the germline V gene (reference sequence). V was trimmed by 1 base and J by 3 bases, leaving 13 bases between them. This CDR3 contains 14 residues. The source of the sample is a study of control samples from healthy donors and cancer patients. TCRdb's table, derived via immunoSEQ multiplex PCR, lists solely in-frame clones and lacks some. The sample lists about 150,000 clones; roughly nine tenths were seen once.

The chain couples TRBV30 to TRBJ2-7, with D perhaps TRBD1 or TRBD2 (5 bases each). The clonotype originates from a man younger than 40 in good health. Source material: blood. CDR3 sequence reads: CAWSEGGTSYEQYF. Written as DNA, the CDR3 is TGTGCCTGGAGTGAGGGTGGGACGAGCTACGAGCAGTACTTC. Together with reference TRBV30 and TRBJ2-7, the CDR3 gives the full variable domain: SQTIHQWPATLVQPVGSPLSLECTVEGTSNPNLYWYRQAAGRGLQLLFYSVGIGQISSEVPQNLSASRPQDRQFILSSKKLLLSDSGFYLCAWSEGGTSYEQYFGPGTRLTVT.